This TCR beta chain was obtained from a study of blood T cell repertoires in COVID-19. Across the whole study: Researchers got acute and convalescent COVID-19 samples from the United States, Italy and Spain.

CDR1 SGHRS and CDR2 YFSETQ come from the germline V gene. The CDR3 contains 13 residues. Trimming cost V 0 bases and J 6 bases; bases outside gene matches: 2. Produced via immunoSEQ multiplex PCR; TCRdb's table is partial and in-frame only. The sample has about 73,000 clones; 82% are singletons. This rearrangement joins TRBV5-1 to TRBJ1-1; 7 bases fit TRBD1. Specimen: peripheral blood. The clonotype was recovered from a woman aged 60-70 years with acute or convalescent COVID-19. CDR3 coding DNA: TGCGCCAGCAGCTTGGGACAGGGCCCTGAAGCTTTCTTT. Its protein is CASSLGQGPEAFF.